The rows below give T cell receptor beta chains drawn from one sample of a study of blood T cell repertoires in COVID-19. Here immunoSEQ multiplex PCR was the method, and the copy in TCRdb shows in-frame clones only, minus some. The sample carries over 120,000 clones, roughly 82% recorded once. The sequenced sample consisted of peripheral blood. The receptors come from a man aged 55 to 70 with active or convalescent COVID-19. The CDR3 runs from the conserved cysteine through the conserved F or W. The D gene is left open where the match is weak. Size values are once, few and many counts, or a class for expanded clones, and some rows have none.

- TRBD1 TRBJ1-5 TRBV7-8 CASSSYGTGAVLTNQPQHF TGTGCCAGCAGCTCGTACGGGACAGGAGCTGTGCTAACCAATCAGCCCCAGCATTTT
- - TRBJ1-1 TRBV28 CASNRATEAFF TGTGCCAGCAACAGGGCTACTGAAGCTTTCTTT
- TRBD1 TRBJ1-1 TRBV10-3 CAITDRTGATEAFF TGTGCCATCACCGACAGGACAGGGGCCACTGAAGCTTTCTTT
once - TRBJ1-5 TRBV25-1 CASSEWEGGQPQHF TGTGCCAGCAGTGAATGGGAGGGTGGTCAGCCCCAGCATTTT
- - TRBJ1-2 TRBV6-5 CASTLDRAYGYTF TGTGCCAGCACCTTAGACAGAGCCTATGGCTACACCTTC
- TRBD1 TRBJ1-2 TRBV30 CACILRGSGQIYGYTF TGTGCCTGCATTTTACGTGGATCGGGACAGATCTATGGCTACACCTTC
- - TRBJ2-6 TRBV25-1 CASSVGGANVLTF TGTGCCAGCAGTGTGGGCGGGGCCAACGTCCTGACTTTC
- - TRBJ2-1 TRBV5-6 CASSFDLNNEQFF TGTGCCAGCAGCTTCGACTTAAACAATGAGCAGTTCTTC
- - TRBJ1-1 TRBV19 CASSIMGQGMNTEAFF TGTGCCAGTAGTATCATGGGGCAGGGCATGAACACTGAAGCTTTCTTT
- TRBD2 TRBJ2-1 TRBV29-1 CSVGGELAGAYNEQFF TGCAGCGTCGGGGGGGAACTAGCGGGAGCCTACAATGAGCAGTTCTTC
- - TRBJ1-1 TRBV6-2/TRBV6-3 CASSPPLPGNTEAFF TGTGCCAGCAGCCCACCCCTACCGGGTAACACTGAAGCTTTCTTT
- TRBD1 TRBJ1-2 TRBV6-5 CASRGTEYGYTF TGTGCCAGCAGAGGGACAGAGTATGGCTACACCTTC
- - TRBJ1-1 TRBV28 CASWLTGGPTEAFF TGTGCCAGCTGGCTCACGGGGGGGCCCACTGAAGCTTTCTTT
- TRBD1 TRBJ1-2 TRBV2 CASGRDRGINYGYTF TGTGCCAGCGGAAGGGACAGAGGAATTAACTATGGCTACACCTTC
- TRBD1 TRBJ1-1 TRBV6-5 CASSPDRGSTEAFF TGTGCCAGCAGTCCCGACAGGGGAAGCACTGAAGCTTTCTTT
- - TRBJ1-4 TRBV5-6 CASSGVRGINEKLFF TGTGCCAGCAGCGGGGTGAGGGGGATTAATGAAAAACTGTTTTTT
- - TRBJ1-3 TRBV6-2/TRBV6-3 CASSYGGTSGNTIYF TGTGCCAGCAGTTACGGGGGCACTTCTGGAAACACCATATATTTT
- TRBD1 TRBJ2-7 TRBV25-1 CASSELPGDSFIKQYF TGTGCCAGCAGTGAGTTGCCAGGGGACAGTTTTATCAAGCAGTACTTC
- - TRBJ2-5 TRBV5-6 CASSLLIQESGPETQYF TGTGCCAGCAGCTTGCTAATTCAAGAGAGCGGCCCAGAGACCCAGTACTTC
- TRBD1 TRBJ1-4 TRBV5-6 CASRGQLNEKLFF TGTGCCAGCAGGGGACAGCTTAATGAAAAACTGTTTTTT
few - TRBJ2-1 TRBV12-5 CASGSPREGVKFF TGTGCTAGTGGTTCGCCGAGGGAAGGCGTTAAGTTCTTC
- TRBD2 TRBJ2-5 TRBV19 CASSPRTSGGQETQYF TGTGCCAGTAGTCCCCGGACTAGCGGGGGACAAGAGACCCAGTACTTC
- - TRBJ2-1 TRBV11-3 CASSPSHGDNEQFF TGTGCCAGCAGCCCAAGCCACGGGGACAATGAGCAGTTCTTC
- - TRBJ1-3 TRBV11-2 CASSLGVRGSGNTIYF TGTGCCAGCAGCTTAGGGGTCAGGGGTTCTGGAAACACCATATATTTT
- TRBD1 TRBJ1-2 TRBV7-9 CASSLGTGLYGYTF TGTGCCAGCAGCTTAGGGACAGGGTTGTATGGCTACACCTTC
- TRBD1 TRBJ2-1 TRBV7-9 CASTFFNRDSFVEQFF TGTGCCAGCACCTTCTTTAACCGGGACAGCTTCGTTGAGCAGTTCTTC
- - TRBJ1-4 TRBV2 CASSERGLGFATNEKLFF TGTGCCAGCAGTGAAAGAGGGTTGGGCTTTGCAACTAATGAAAAACTGTTTTTT
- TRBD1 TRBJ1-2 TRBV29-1 CSVTGTGGNYGYTF TGCAGCGTCACCGGGACAGGGGGCAACTATGGCTACACCTTC
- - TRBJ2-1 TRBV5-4 CASIVYNEQFF TGTGCCAGCATCGTTTACAATGAGCAGTTCTTC
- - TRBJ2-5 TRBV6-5 CASSRGQETQYF TGTGCCAGCAGTCGGGGGCAAGAGACCCAGTACTTC
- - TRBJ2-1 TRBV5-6 CASSSAGSGGEQFF TGTGCCAGCAGCTCAGCCGGGAGTGGGGGTGAGCAGTTCTTC
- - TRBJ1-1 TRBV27 CASSLRQDWNTEAFF TGTGCCAGCAGTTTGCGACAGGATTGGAACACTGAAGCTTTCTTT
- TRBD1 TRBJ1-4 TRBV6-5 CASSSPGTGDEKLFF TGTGCCAGCAGTTCCCCCGGGACAGGGGATGAAAAACTGTTTTTT
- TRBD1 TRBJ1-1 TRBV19 CASSRIAGTENTEAFF TGTGCCAGTAGCAGAATCGCCGGGACAGAGAACACTGAAGCTTTCTTT
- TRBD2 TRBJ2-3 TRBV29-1 CSVVGMRREGPDTQYF TGCAGCGTTGTCGGAATGAGGCGGGAGGGACCAGATACGCAGTATTTT
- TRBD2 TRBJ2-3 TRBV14 CASSQLAGGLPDTQYF TGTGCCAGCAGCCAGTTAGCGGGGGGGCTCCCAGATACGCAGTATTTT
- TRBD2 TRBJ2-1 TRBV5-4 CASSLEVAGEFF TGTGCCAGCAGCTTGGAGGTAGCGGGTGAGTTCTTC
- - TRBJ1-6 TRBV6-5 CASSYSSRGYSPLHF TGTGCCAGCAGTTACTCGAGCAGGGGATATTCACCCCTCCACTTT
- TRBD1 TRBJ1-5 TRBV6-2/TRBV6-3 CASSRTGMNQPQHF TGTGCCAGCAGTCGGACAGGGATGAATCAGCCCCAGCATTTT
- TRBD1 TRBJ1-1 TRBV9 CASSVVRTGWGTEAFF TGTGCCAGCAGCGTAGTTCGGACAGGCTGGGGGACTGAAGCTTTCTTT
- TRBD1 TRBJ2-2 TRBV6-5 CASRGQGAGELFF TGTGCCAGCAGGGGACAGGGGGCCGGGGAGCTGTTTTTT
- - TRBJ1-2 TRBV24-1 CATSFGDGYTF TGTGCCACCAGTTTCGGGGATGGCTACACCTTC
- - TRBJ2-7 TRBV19 CASSFRGNTYEQYF TGTGCCAGTAGTTTCCGGGGGAATACTTACGAGCAGTACTTC
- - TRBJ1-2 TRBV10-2 CASSDVGSLNYGYTF TGCGCCAGCAGTGACGTCGGGTCTCTTAACTATGGCTACACCTTC